This T cell receptor (beta chain) derives from a study of T cell changes during pregnancy in multiple sclerosis. Germline V gives CDR1 SQVTM, CDR2 ANQGSEA. V lost 4 bases to trimming and J lost 8 bases, with 14 bases between them. This CDR3 region has 12 residues. Sequencing used immunoSEQ multiplex PCR; TCRdb keeps in-frame clones, though not all of them. The sample yields 90,000 to 95,000 clones, under 95% seen once. The rearrangement links TRBV29-1 to TRBJ1-2; D is unclear. The receptor was derived from a female donor with multiple sclerosis, enrolled in a pregnancy study. The sequenced sample was peripheral blood, obtained before pregnancy. CDR3 DNA: TGCAGCGTTGTATGGTCCCTAGGCGGCTACACCTTC. It translates to CSVVWSLGGYTF.